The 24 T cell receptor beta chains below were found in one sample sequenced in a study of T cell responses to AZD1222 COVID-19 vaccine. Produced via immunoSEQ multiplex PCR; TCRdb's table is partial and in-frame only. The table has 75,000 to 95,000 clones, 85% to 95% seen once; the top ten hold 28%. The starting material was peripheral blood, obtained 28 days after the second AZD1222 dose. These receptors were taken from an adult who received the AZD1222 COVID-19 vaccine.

The CDR3 coding sequence is TGTGCCAGCAGCCAAACAGGGGCTGGGGCCAACGTCCTGACTTTC. This encodes CASSQTGAGANVLTF. The genes are TRBV11-2 and TRBJ2-6; 7 positions match TRBD1. The V and J ends lost 5 bases and 2 bases, in that order; junction bases with no gene match: 3. The germline CDR1 and CDR2 sequences are SGHAT and FQNNGV. The CDR3 consists of 15 residues.

This CDR3 is CASISRRQETQYF. DNA for the CDR3: TGTGCCAGCATCTCTCGGCGACAAGAGACCCAGTACTTC. The chain is built from TRBV28 and TRBJ2-5; unclear D gene. The CDR3 is 13 amino acids. Germline V lookup: CDR1 MDHEN, CDR2 SYDVKM. The V end lost 7 bases, the J end lost 2 bases, and 11 bases lay between the germline ends.

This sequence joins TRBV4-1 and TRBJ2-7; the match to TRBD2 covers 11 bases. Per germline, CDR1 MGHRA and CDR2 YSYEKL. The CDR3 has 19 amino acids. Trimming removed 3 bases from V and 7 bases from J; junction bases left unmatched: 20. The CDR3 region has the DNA TGCGCCAGCAGCCATAGTCCCCTAGCGGGAGGTTTTCAGGTCAAAGAGCAGTACTTC. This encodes CASSHSPLAGGFQVKEQYF.

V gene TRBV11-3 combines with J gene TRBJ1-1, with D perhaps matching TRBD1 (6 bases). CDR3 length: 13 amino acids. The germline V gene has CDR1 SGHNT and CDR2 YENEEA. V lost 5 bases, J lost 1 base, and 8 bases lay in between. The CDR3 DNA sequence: TGTGCCAGCAGCGAACAGGGGAACACTGAAGCTTTCTTT. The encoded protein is CASSEQGNTEAFF.

The CDR3 loop reads CASSDSDYNEQFF. In nucleotides, the CDR3 is TGTGCCAGCAGTGATTCGGACTACAATGAGCAGTTCTTC. The V call is TRBV6-1, the J call TRBJ2-1; D unclear. This CDR3 comprises 13 residues. The germline V gene encodes CDR1 MNHNS and CDR2 SASEGT. Trimming pared 3 bases from V and 3 bases from J, leaving 6 bases between.

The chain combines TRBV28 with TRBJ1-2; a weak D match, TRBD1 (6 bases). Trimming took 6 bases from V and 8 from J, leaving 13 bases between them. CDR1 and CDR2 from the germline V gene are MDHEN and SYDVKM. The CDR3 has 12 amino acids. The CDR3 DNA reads TGTGCCAGCAGGCCCACAGGGACCGGCTACACCTTC. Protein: CASRPTGTGYTF.

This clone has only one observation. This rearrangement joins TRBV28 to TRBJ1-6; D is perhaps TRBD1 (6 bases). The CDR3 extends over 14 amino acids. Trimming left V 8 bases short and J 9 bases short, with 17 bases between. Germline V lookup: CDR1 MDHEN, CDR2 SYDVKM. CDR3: CASAQGGGGSPLHF. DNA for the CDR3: TGTGCCAGCGCCCAAGGGGGAGGCGGTTCACCCCTCCACTTT.

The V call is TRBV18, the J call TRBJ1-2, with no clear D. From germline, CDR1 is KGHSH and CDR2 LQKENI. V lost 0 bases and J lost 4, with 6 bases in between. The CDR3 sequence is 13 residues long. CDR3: CASSPPRGYGYTF. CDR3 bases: TGTGCCAGCTCACCACCTCGCGGCTATGGCTACACCTTC.

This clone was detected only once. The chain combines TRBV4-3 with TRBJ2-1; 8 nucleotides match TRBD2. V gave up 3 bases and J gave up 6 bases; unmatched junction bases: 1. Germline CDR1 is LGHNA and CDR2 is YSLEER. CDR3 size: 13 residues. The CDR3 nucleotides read TGCGCCAGCAGCCAGGGGACTAGCAATGAGCAGTTCTTC. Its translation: CASSQGTSNEQFF.

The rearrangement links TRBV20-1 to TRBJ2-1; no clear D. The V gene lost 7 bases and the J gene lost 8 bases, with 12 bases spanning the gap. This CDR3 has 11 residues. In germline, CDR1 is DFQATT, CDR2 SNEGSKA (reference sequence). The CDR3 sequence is CSVFSSHEQFF. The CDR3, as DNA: TGCAGTGTTTTCAGCTCCCATGAGCAGTTCTTC.

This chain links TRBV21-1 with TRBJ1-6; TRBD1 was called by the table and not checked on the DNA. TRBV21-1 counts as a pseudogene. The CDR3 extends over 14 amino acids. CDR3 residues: CASSKQQVGAPLHF. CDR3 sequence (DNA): TGTGCCAGCAGCAAACAACAGGTTGGGGCACCCCTCCACTTT.

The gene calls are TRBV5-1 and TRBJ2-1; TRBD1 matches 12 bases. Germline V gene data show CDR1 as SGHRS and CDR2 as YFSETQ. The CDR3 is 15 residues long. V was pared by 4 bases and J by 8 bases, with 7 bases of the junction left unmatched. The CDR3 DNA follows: TGCGCCAGCAGCCCCACTGGGACAGGGGGCGATGAGCAGTTCTTC. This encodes CASSPTGTGGDEQFF.

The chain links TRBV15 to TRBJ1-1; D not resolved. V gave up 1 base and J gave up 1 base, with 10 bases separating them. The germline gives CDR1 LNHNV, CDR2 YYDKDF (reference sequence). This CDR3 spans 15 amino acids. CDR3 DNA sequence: TGTGCCACCAGCAGAGTTGGAGCAGGGAACACTGAAGCTTTCTTT. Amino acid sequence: CATSRVGAGNTEAFF. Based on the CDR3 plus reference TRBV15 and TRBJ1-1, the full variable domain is DAMVIQNPRYQVTQFGKPVTLSCSQTLNHNVMYWYQQKSSQAPKLLFHYYDKDFNNEADTPDNFQSRRPNTSFCFLDIRSPGLGDTAMYLCATSRVGAGNTEAFFGQGTRLTVV.

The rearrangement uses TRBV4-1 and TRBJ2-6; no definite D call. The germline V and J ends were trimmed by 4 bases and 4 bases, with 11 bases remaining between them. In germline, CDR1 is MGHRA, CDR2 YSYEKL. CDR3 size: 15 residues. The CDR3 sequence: CASSPERYGANVLTF. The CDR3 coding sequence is TGCGCCAGCAGCCCAGAGCGATACGGGGCCAACGTCCTGACTTTC.

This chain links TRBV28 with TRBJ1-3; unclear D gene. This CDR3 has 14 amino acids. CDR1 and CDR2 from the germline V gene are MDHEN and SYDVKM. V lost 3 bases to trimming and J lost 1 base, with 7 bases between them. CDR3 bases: TGTGCCAGCAGTTTCCAAGTTTCTGGAAACACCATATATTTT. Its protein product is CASSFQVSGNTIYF.

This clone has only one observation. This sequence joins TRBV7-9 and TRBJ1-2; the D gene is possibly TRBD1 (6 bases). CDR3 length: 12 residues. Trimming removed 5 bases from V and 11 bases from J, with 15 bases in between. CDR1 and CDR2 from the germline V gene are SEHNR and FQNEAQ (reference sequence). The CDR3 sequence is CASSITGSGYTF. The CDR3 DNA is TGTGCCAGCAGCATTACAGGGTCGGGTTACACCTTC. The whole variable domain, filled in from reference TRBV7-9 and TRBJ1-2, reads DTGVSQNPRHKITKRGQNVTFRCDPISEHNRLYWYRQTLGQGPEFLTYFQNEAQLEKSRLLSDRFSAERPKGSFSTLEIQRTEQGDSAMYLCASSITGSGYTFGSGTRLTVV.

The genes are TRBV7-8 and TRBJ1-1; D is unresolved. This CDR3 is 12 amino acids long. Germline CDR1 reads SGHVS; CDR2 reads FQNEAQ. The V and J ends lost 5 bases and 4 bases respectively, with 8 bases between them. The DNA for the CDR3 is TGTGCCAGCAGCCAATGGAGCACTGAAGCTTTCTTT. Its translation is CASSQWSTEAFF.

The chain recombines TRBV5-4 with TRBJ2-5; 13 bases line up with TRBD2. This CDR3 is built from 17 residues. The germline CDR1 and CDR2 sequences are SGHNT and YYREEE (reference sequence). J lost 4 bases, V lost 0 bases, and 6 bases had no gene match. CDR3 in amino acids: CASSLGRTSGSRETQYF. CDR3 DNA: TGTGCCAGCAGCTTGGGAAGGACTAGCGGGAGTAGAGAGACCCAGTACTTC.

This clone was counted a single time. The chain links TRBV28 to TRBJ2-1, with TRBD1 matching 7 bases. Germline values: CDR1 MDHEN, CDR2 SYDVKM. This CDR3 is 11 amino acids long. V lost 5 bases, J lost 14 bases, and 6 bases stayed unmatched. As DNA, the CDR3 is TGTGCCAGCAGTACGGGACAGTTCAAGTTCTTC. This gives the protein CASSTGQFKFF.

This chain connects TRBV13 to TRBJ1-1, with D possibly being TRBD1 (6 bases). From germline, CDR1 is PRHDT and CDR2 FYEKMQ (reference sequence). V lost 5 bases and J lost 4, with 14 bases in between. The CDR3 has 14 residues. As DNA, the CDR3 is TGTGCCAGCAGCACCTCGGGAGGGGGCACTGAAGCTTTCTTT. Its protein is CASSTSGGGTEAFF.

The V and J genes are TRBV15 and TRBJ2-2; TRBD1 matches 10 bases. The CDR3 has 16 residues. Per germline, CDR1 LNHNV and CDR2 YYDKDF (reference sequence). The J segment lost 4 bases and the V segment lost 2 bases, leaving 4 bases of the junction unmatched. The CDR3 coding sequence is TGTGCCACCAGCAGAACAGACAGGGGGCGCACCGGGGAGCTGTTTTTT. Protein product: CATSRTDRGRTGELFF.

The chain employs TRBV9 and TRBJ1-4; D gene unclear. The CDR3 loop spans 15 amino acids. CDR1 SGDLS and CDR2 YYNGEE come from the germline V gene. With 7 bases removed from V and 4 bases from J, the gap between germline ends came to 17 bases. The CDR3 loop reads CASGLEAGRNEKLFF. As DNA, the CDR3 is TGTGCCAGCGGGCTTGAGGCAGGCCGTAATGAAAAACTGTTTTTT.

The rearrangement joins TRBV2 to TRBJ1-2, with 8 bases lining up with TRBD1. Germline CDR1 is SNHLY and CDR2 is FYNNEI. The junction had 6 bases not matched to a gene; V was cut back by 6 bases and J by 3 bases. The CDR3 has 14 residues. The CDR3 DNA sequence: TGTGCCAGCAGCCTCGACAGGGGCGACTATGGCTACACCTTC. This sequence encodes CASSLDRGDYGYTF.

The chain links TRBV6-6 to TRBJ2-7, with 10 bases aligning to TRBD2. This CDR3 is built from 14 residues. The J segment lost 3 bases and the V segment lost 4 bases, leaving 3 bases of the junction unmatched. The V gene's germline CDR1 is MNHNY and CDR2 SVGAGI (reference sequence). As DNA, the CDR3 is TGTGCCAGCAGTTTACTAGCGGGGCACTACGAGCAGTACTTC. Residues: CASSLLAGHYEQYF.